What follows describes a single TCR beta chain. The CDR3 loop spans 12 amino acids. From germline, CDR1 is LNHDA and CDR2 SQIVND (reference sequence). The J segment lost 9 bases and the V segment lost 6 bases, leaving 4 bases of the junction unmatched. The PCR made use of 60 Vbeta and 13 Jbeta primers. Measured with immunoSEQ multiplex PCR; TCRdb has only the in-frame clones, and not every one. In all, the sample yields about 190,000 clones. The data were obtained in a study of cytomegalovirus exposure and HLA in healthy donors. Sequences were obtained from PBMCs. This TCR was sampled from a woman in her twenties or thirties in good health and CMV-seropositive. The chain couples TRBV19 to TRBJ2-1; 8 bases match TRBD1. The CDR3, as DNA: TGTGCCAGTAGCCAGGGGGCGGGTGAGCAGTTCTTC. It encodes CASSQGAGEQFF.